This T cell receptor beta chain was retrieved from a study of shared clonotypes between healthy human individuals (dated by TCRdb to between 2020 and 2021). As for the study more broadly: The cohort comprised a couple of women and three men aged 18 to 49 years. Between about 0.94 and 10 billion PBMCs per donor were obtained by leukapheresis. Different laboratories and diverse techniques were used to prepare libraries and sequence TCR repertoires, to increase sequencing depth and limit assay-specific biases. For each donor, CD4 naive and CD4 memory were each given three plates, CD8 naive was given two plates, and CD8 memory was given one plate. Blood TCR repertoires of five healthy adults were deeply sequenced to estimate repertoire size and the extent of clonotype sharing between individuals. Study-wide findings and limitations: Pairwise subsampling led to the expectation that sequencing depth would affect the degree of clonotype sharing among donors. Because the study included only a small number of donors, the genetic and exposure-history diversity represented was limited. Larger estimated clonotype richness was generally found for naive subsets than for memory subsets. Compared with non-shared clonotypes, the clonotypes found in all four sorted-subset donors had higher generation probabilities. Rarefaction of sorted-subset datasets indicated incomplete sequencing despite the large sequencing depth. Sampling was restricted to blood, and TCR repertoires in tissues likely differ from the TCR repertoires found in blood. When several donors were compared, the shared fraction of clonotypes was 5% to 6.5% for naive CD4, more than 3% for naive CD8, roughly 2.3% for memory CD4, and 0.35% to 0.4% for memory CD8.

Only a few counts were recorded for this clone. It has no known antigen specificity. Nothing much larger sits one base from this clone, and base qualities are not available. Per the germline V gene (reference sequence), SEHNR is the CDR1 and FQNEAQ is the CDR2. Between the V and J ends, shortened by 0 bases and 10 bases respectively, the junction contains 9 bases. The CDR3 sequence holds 12 residues, the cysteine and phenylalanine included. Left in the record is the CDR3 DNA by itself, 36 bases read in frame from the first base. Donors were healthy HIV-negative adults with no recently reported acute infections or vaccinations. Every donor was a Caucasian adult residing in Nashville, Tennessee, USA. Magnetic negative selection was used to enrich CD4+ T cells, after which naive cells were positively selected on CD45RA and the negative fraction became the memory subset. Blood was obtained by leukapheresis, after which PBMCs were separated by Ficoll-Histopaque density gradient centrifugation and cryopreserved in liquid nitrogen vapor phase. Analytical flow cytometry was used to check the purity and quantity of every magnetically sorted T cell population. Genomic DNA was isolated from each sorted fraction and quantified by UV absorbance on a Nanodrop 2000c.

Using the deep immunoSEQ assay, multiplex PCR amplified TCR CDR3 regions from genomic DNA. For each cell subset, the extracted genomic DNA was distributed evenly across all wells of several immunoSEQ 96-well plates, and each plate served as one replicate. For sorted subsets, roughly 200 ng of genomic DNA, equivalent to tens of thousands of T cell genomes, went into each replicate PCR. Purified libraries were measured with a Qubit 3.0 fluorometer, size-checked on a Bioanalyzer 2100, and measured again with the KAPA Library Quantification kit. Each immunoSEQ 96-well plate was sequenced on its own single-read 150-cycle Illumina NextSeq 550 flow cell. The original pipeline was this. Because the immunoSEQ output held only junctional sequences and lacked quality scores, the filtering could not match the filtering applied to full-length reads. To assign V/J genes and CDR3, sequences were annotated using PyIR, a Python wrapper for IgBLAST v1.9, with IMGT germline references. Reads were removed for weak V/J assignments (E-value above 1e-6), missing CDR3, stop codons, out-of-frame junctions, or ambiguous translated residues. V3J clonotypes were defined as sequences sharing an identical inferred V gene, J gene, and CDR3 amino acid sequence. Percentage overlap between repertoires was calculated by dividing the number of shared unique clonotypes by the size of the smaller repertoire. Repertoire richness was assessed with RTK rarefaction, the Chao1 estimator, and Recon v2.1 estimates of unobserved clonotypes. For all TCRbeta clonotypes obtained by the gDNA method from four donors, generation probabilities were computed with OLGA. The immuneACCESS repertoire file appears here via TCRdb, limited to in-frame rearrangements. These files lack a portion of the clones; in checked studies, under half of the deficit traces to unresolved V genes, and the cause of the others is not known. Clone size and V and J calls were adopted from that table, with D and trimming inferred from the DNA. The sample profile shows 2 million to 2.5 million clones; around 90% of them were found once. 0.37% of the sample comes from the top ten.

The V and J segments used are TRBV7-9 and TRBJ1-1; the D region possibly corresponds to TRBD1 (5 bases align). The receptor's source is a man aged 18 to 30 in good health. Some clones in this sample may be carry-over from other donors' samples. Sequenced sample: naive CD4+ T cells from PBMCs. The sample's cell subset or site label, in plain terms: CD45RA+ positively selected. The DNA is as follows: TGTGCCAGCAGCTTAGCTAATGGGGGAGCTTTCTTT. Its coded protein is CASSLANGGAFF.